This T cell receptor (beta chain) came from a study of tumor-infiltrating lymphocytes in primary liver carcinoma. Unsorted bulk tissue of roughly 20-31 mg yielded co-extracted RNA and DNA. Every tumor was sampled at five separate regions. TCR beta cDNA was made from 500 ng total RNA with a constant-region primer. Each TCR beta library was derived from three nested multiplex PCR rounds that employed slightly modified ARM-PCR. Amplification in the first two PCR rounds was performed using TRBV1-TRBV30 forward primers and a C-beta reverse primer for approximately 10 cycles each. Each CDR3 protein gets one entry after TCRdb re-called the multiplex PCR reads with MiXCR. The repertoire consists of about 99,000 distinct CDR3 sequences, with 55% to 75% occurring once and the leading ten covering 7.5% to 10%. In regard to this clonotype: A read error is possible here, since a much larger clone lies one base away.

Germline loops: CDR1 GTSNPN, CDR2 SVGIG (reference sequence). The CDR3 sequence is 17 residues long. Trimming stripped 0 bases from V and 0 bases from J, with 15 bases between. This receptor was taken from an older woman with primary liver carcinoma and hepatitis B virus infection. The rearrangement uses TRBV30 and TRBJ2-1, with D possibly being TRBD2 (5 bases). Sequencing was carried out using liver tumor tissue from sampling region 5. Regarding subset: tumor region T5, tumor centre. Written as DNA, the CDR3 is TGTGCCTGGAGTGTAGGGTTGACTATCGGCTCCTACAATGAGCAGTTCTTC. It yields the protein CAWSVGLTIGSYNEQFF.